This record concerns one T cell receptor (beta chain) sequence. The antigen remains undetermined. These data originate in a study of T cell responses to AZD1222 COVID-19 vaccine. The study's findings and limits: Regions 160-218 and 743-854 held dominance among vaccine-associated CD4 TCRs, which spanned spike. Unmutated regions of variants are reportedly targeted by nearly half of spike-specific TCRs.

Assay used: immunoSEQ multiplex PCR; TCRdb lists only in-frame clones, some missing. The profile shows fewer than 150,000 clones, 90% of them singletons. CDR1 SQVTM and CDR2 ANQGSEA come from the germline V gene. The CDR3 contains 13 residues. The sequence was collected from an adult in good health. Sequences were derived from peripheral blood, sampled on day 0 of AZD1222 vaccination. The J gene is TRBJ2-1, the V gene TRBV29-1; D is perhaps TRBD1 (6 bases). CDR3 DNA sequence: TGCGCGGCCAGGGGTTCCGCGTACAATGAGCAGTTCTTC. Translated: CAARGSAYNEQFF.